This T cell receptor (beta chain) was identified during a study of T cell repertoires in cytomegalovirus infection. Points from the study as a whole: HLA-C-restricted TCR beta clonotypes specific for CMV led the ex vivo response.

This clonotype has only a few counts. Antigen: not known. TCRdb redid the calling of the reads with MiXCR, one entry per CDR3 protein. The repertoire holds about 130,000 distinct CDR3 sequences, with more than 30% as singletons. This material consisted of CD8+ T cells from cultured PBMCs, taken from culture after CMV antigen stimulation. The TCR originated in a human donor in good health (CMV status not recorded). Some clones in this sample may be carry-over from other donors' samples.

The CDR3 coding sequence is TGTGCCAGCGAAGGGGGGTCGATCGGCTATAATTCACCCCTCCACTTT. Its protein product is CASEGGSIGYNSPLHF. V is TRBV7-9 and J is TRBJ1-6; D may be TRBD1 (6 bases). V was clipped by 8 bases and J by 3 bases, with 17 bases between them. In germline, CDR1 is SEHNR, CDR2 FQNEAQ (reference sequence). This CDR3 has 16 amino acids.